The 27 T cell receptor beta chains below all came from one sample that was sequenced in a study of cytotoxic CD8 clonotypes in ibrutinib-treated CLL. Some clones are missing from TCRdb's copy, which holds only in-frame ones; the method was immunoSEQ multiplex PCR. The sample has 14,000 or so clones, under 75% seen once. Sequencing was performed on PBMCs, taken before ibrutinib treatment. Receptor source: a human donor with chronic lymphocytic leukemia.

The CDR3 nucleotides read TGTGCCAGCAGCTTGGGTCGCCGGGAAAGCACAGATACGCAGTATTTT. Protein: CASSLGRRESTDTQYF. J is TRBJ2-3 and V is TRBV11-3, with D tentatively TRBD2 (5 bases). The CDR3 totals 16 residues. Germline V CDR1 and CDR2: SGHNT, YENEEA. Trimming took 3 bases from V and 0 from J, leaving 13 bases between them. Drawing the rest from reference TRBV11-3 and TRBJ2-3, the complete variable domain is EAGVVQSPRYKIIEKKQPVAFWCNPISGHNTLYWYLQNLGQGPELLIRYENEEAVDDSQLPKDRFSAERLKGVDSTLKIQPAELGDSAVYLCASSLGRRESTDTQYFGPGTRLTVL.

There are a few counts of this clone. The rearrangement uses TRBV19 and TRBJ1-2; D not certain. The CDR3 totals 13 residues. V was trimmed by 3 bases and J by 8 bases, leaving 13 bases between them. CDR1 LNHDA and CDR2 SQIVND come from the germline V gene (reference sequence). CDR3 loop: CASSIPPAGGYTF. The CDR3 region has the DNA TGTGCCAGTAGTATCCCCCCTGCGGGCGGCTACACCTTC.

This clone has a handful of counts. The chain couples TRBV6-6 to TRBJ1-2; 9 bases align to TRBD1. V shed 7 bases and J 2 bases; nucleotides not matched to a gene: 8. Germline values: CDR1 MNHNY, CDR2 SVGAGI (reference sequence). The CDR3 spans 15 residues. CDR3 sequence (DNA): TGTGCCAGCACCGATGGACAGGGGCGAAACTATGGCTACACCTTC. Translating gives CASTDGQGRNYGYTF.

V and J are TRBV6-5 and TRBJ2-7; 15 nucleotides align to TRBD2. The CDR3 runs 14 residues. V trimming: 8 bases; J trimming: 12 bases; junction bases outside the gene matches: 11. In germline, CDR1 is MNHEY, CDR2 SVGAGI. The CDR3 is CASGPTGLAGGGYF. The CDR3 DNA reads TGTGCCAGCGGACCAACGGGACTAGCGGGGGGCGGGTACTTC.

This chain joins TRBV7-2 and TRBJ2-1, with D uncertain. The germline V and J ends were trimmed by 0 bases and 6 bases, with 9 bases remaining between them. This CDR3 is 14 amino acids long. Germline CDR1 and CDR2: SGHTA and FQGNSA. CDR3 sequence: CASSLARLGNEQFF. The DNA for the CDR3 is TGTGCCAGCAGCTTAGCTCGGCTGGGCAATGAGCAGTTCTTC.

The chain couples TRBV7-9 to TRBJ1-6, with 7 bases lining up with TRBD1. The CDR3 has 14 residues. Trimming at V came to 4 bases and at J to 10 bases, leaving 7 bases not matched to a gene. CDR1 is SEHNR and CDR2 is FQNEAQ in the germline V gene (reference sequence). The chain's CDR3 is CASSSGTVVSPLHF. The CDR3 DNA reads as TGTGCCAGCAGCTCCGGGACAGTTGTCTCACCCCTCCACTTT.

V gene TRBV7-2 combines with J gene TRBJ1-2; D ambiguous. CDR1 is SGHTA, CDR2 FQGNSA, per germline. CDR3 length: 14 residues. Trimming pared 1 base from V and 0 bases from J, leaving 6 bases between. DNA of the CDR3: TGTGCCAGCAGCTTAGTTAGTACTAACTATGGCTACACCTTC. Residues: CASSLVSTNYGYTF.

The V and J genes are TRBV7-3 and TRBJ1-1; a weak D match, TRBD1 (5 bases). Looked up from germline, CDR1 is SGHTA and CDR2 is FQGTGA. This CDR3 has 13 residues. V was shortened by 5 bases and J by 5 bases, with 12 bases between the two germline ends. The CDR3 nucleotides are TGTGCCAGCAGCCCCCGGTGGGGGACTGAAGCTTTCTTT. Translated: CASSPRWGTEAFF.

The gene calls are TRBV10-3 and TRBJ2-3, with TRBD2 identical over 8 bases. The germline V gene encodes CDR1 ENHRY and CDR2 SYGVKD. The junction had 11 bases not matched to a gene; V was cut back by 3 bases and J by 3 bases. This CDR3 comprises 17 residues. CDR3 in amino acids: CAISDPSAGGGTDTQYF. CDR3 nucleotide sequence: TGTGCCATCAGTGACCCATCGGCGGGAGGTGGGACAGATACGCAGTATTTT.

A single count supports this clone. This chain links TRBV27 with TRBJ2-1; perhaps D is TRBD1 or TRBD2 (6 bases each). This CDR3 is 13 amino acids long. Trimming shortened V by 5 bases and J by 6 bases, and 11 bases separated the two germline ends. CDR1 is MNHEY and CDR2 is SMNVEV in the germline V gene (reference sequence). The CDR3, as DNA: TGTGCCAGCAGTATGCCGGGGGCCAATGAGCAGTTCTTC. Amino acid sequence: CASSMPGANEQFF.

The chain employs TRBV5-8 and TRBJ1-3; maybe TRBD1 (6 bases). The germline V gene encodes CDR1 SGHTS and CDR2 YDEGEE. The CDR3 loop spans 15 amino acids. Trimming took 0 bases from V and 2 from J, leaving 9 bases between them. The DNA for the CDR3 is TGTGCCAGCAGCTTGGGTCAGGGGCCTGGAAACACCATATATTTT. Residues: CASSLGQGPGNTIYF.

The chain combines TRBV6-5 with TRBJ2-2; D unclear. The CDR3 is 14 amino acids. The germline gives CDR1 MNHEY, CDR2 SVGAGI. V was shortened by 2 bases and J by 4 bases, with 8 bases between the two germline ends. CDR3 protein: CASSYGQPTGELFF. In DNA form, the CDR3 reads TGTGCCAGCAGTTACGGGCAGCCCACCGGGGAGCTGTTTTTT.

This chain connects TRBV9 to TRBJ2-3; possibly TRBD2 for D (6 bases). Germline V lookup: CDR1 SGDLS, CDR2 YYNGEE. Trimming left V 0 bases short and J 4 bases short, with 9 bases between. CDR3 length equals 14 residues. CDR3 sequence: CASSVGSSADTQYF. CDR3 bases: TGTGCCAGCAGCGTAGGCTCTAGCGCAGATACGCAGTATTTT.

The chain uses TRBV4-2 and TRBJ2-7; 9 nucleotides agree with TRBD2. This CDR3 is 15 amino acids long. The V and J ends lost 4 bases and 6 bases, in that order; junction bases with no gene match: 10. The germline CDR1 and CDR2 sequences are LGHNA and YNFKEQ. The CDR3 bases are TGTGCCAGCAGCCCTCTTGCGGGAGGGCCCGGCGAGCAGTACTTC. This codes for CASSPLAGGPGEQYF.

The rearrangement joins TRBV6-5 to TRBJ1-2; TRBD1 aligns across 9 bases. The length of the CDR3 is 14 residues. With V trimmed by 5 bases and J by 8 bases, 9 bases remained unmatched. Per the germline V gene, CDR1 is MNHEY and CDR2 is SVGAGI. Here the CDR3 reads CASSLQGAGSGYTF. The CDR3 DNA sequence: TGTGCCAGCAGTCTACAGGGGGCAGGATCCGGCTACACCTTC.

The chain couples TRBV27 to TRBJ1-2; maybe TRBD1 (5 bases). The CDR3 has 13 amino acids. The germline V and J ends were trimmed by 0 bases and 4 bases, with 6 bases remaining between them. Germline lookup yields CDR1 MNHEY and CDR2 SMNVEV (reference sequence). CDR3 residues: CASSLSGGYGYTF. Written as DNA, the CDR3 is TGTGCCAGCAGTTTATCCGGGGGCTATGGCTACACCTTC.

The J gene is TRBJ1-6, the V gene TRBV7-9; possible D gene TRBD1, 5 bases. This CDR3 is built from 13 residues. V was pared by 5 bases and J by 8 bases, with 10 bases between. Germline V gene sequence: CDR1 SEHNR, CDR2 FQNEAQ (reference sequence). The DNA of the CDR3 is TGTGCCAGCAGCCAGGGTTTGCATTCACCCCTCCACTTT. Translating gives CASSQGLHSPLHF.

This chain links TRBV10-1 with TRBJ2-3, with D possibly matching TRBD1 (5 bases). The V gene's germline CDR1 is WNHNN and CDR2 SYGVQD (reference sequence). The CDR3 length is 13 residues. Trimming removed 10 bases at V and 2 bases at J, with 13 bases between. The CDR3, as DNA: TGCGCCATGCTGGACAATATCACAGATACGCAGTATTTT. Residues: CAMLDNITDTQYF.

The J gene is TRBJ1-3, the V gene TRBV6-5; tentative D call: TRBD1 (5 bases). Trimming left V 8 bases short and J 2 bases short, with 16 bases between. The CDR3 has 15 residues. Germline lookup yields CDR1 MNHEY and CDR2 SVGAGI. CDR3 sequence: CASGGPGDAGNTIYF. The CDR3, as DNA: TGTGCCAGCGGGGGACCCGGAGACGCTGGAAACACCATATATTTT.

This clone was observed a handful of times. This chain joins TRBV11-3 and TRBJ1-6; D not resolved. With 1 base removed from V and 6 bases from J, the gap between germline ends came to 7 bases. The CDR3 consists of 14 residues. Germline CDR1 reads SGHNT; CDR2 reads YENEEA. The CDR3 sequence is CASSLGAVNSPLHF. CDR3 bases: TGTGCCAGCAGCTTAGGGGCAGTTAATTCACCCCTCCACTTT. The full variable domain, in which reference TRBV11-3 and TRBJ1-6 provide the parts outside the CDR3, is EAGVVQSPRYKIIEKKQPVAFWCNPISGHNTLYWYLQNLGQGPELLIRYENEEAVDDSQLPKDRFSAERLKGVDSTLKIQPAELGDSAVYLCASSLGAVNSPLHFGNGTRLTVT.

In DNA, the CDR3 is TGTGCCAGCAGCGTAGTGGGGGGGACCCAGTACTTC. Its translation: CASSVVGGTQYF. This chain joins TRBV9 and TRBJ2-5; tentatively, D is TRBD2 (6 bases). Germline V CDR1 and CDR2: SGDLS, YYNGEE. The CDR3 has 12 amino acids. The germline V and J ends were trimmed by 0 bases and 7 bases, with 7 bases remaining between them.

This clone was seen only a few times. J is TRBJ2-7 and V is TRBV6-5; D ambiguous. Germline V CDR1 and CDR2: MNHEY, SVGAGI. Trimming left V 6 bases short and J 3 bases short, with 12 bases between. The CDR3 covers 13 residues. In DNA form, the CDR3 reads TGTGCCAGCAGCCGAGACCCGGACTACGAGCAGTACTTC. Its translation: CASSRDPDYEQYF.

The V call is TRBV5-1, the J call TRBJ1-1; 9 bases match TRBD1. The J segment lost 1 base and the V segment lost 4 bases, leaving 5 bases of the junction unmatched. The CDR3 has 15 amino acids. Germline V gene sequence: CDR1 SGHRS, CDR2 YFSETQ. CDR3 DNA sequence: TGCGCCAGCAGCACCGGGACAGGGCCGAACACTGAAGCTTTCTTT. Translated, it gives CASSTGTGPNTEAFF.

This chain links TRBV19 with TRBJ2-6; D is undetermined. The CDR3 runs to 17 residues. Germline assignment: CDR1 LNHDA and CDR2 SQIVND (reference sequence). V lost 4 bases to trimming and J lost 0 bases, with 13 bases between them. As DNA, the CDR3 is TGTGCCAGTAGTAAGGCCCATGGGGTCTCTGGGGCCAACGTCCTGACTTTC. It is translated as CASSKAHGVSGANVLTF. The full variable domain, with the rest looked up from reference TRBV19 and TRBJ2-6, is DGGITQSPKYLFRKEGQNVTLSCEQNLNHDAMYWYRQDPGQGLRLIYYSQIVNDFQKGDIAEGYSVSREKKESFPLTVTSAQKNPTAFYLCASSKAHGVSGANVLTFGAGSRLTVL.

V usage is TRBV7-9 and J usage is TRBJ2-4; D ambiguous. This CDR3 has 15 amino acids. Per the germline V gene, CDR1 is SEHNR and CDR2 is FQNEAQ (reference sequence). V lost 7 bases, J lost 0 bases, and 13 bases lay in between. This chain's CDR3 is CASTHERLAKNIQYF. The CDR3 coding sequence is TGTGCCAGCACCCACGAGAGGCTAGCCAAAAACATTCAGTACTTC.

This chain links TRBV6-5 with TRBJ1-1, with D possibly being TRBD1 (6 bases). Germline assignment: CDR1 MNHEY and CDR2 SVGAGI. The CDR3 is 15 amino acids. The V end lost 5 bases, the J end lost 10 bases, and 23 bases lay between the germline ends. CDR3 region: CASSLLSDGGAPAFF. CDR3 sequence (DNA): TGTGCCAGCAGTCTACTTTCCGACGGGGGGGCGCCAGCTTTCTTT.

This clone came up a few times. V is TRBV7-9 and J is TRBJ1-2, with D possibly matching TRBD1 (5 bases). Between the trimmed V and J ends, which lost 5 bases and 6 bases, there was a span of 10 bases. The CDR3 runs to 12 residues. Germline V gene lookup returns CDR1 SEHNR and CDR2 FQNEAQ (reference sequence). CDR3 DNA: TGTGCCAGCAGCCCGGGGGTGGATGGCTACACCTTC. Its protein product is CASSPGVDGYTF.